What follows are 10 T cell receptor beta chains derived from one specimen sequenced in a study of response to subunit inactivated influenza vaccine. TCRdb re-analysed the RT-PCR reads in MiXCR, keeping a single row per CDR3 protein. The sample holds 600,000 to 850,000 distinct CDR3 sequences, about 15% seen once. Sample: PBMCs from blood, taken about 14 days before vaccination. All receptors derive from a man over 45 who received an inactivated influenza vaccine.

A note on this clonotype: A much larger clone sits a single nucleotide away, making a read error possible. The chain joins TRBV20-1 to TRBJ2-5; possibly TRBD2 for D (5 bases). Germline lookup yields CDR1 DFQATT and CDR2 SNEGSKA (reference sequence). The V gene lost 0 bases and the J gene lost 3 bases, with 14 bases spanning the gap. This CDR3 has 15 residues. Written as DNA, the CDR3 is TGCAGTGCTAGAGATTCAACTAGAGGAAAAGAGACCCAGTACTTC. Amino acid sequence: CSARDSTRGKETQYF.

In this sample, this clonotype turned up a few times. This CDR3 is CASDMGRGRGSTDTQYF. The CDR3 nucleotides read TGCGCCAGCGACATGGGCAGGGGGCGCGGGAGCACAGATACGCAGTATTTT. The rearrangement joins TRBV5-1 to TRBJ2-3; TRBD1 matches 8 bases. There are 17 residues in the CDR3. V lost 7 bases to trimming and J lost 0 bases; unmatched junction nucleotides: 13. CDR1 and CDR2 (germline): SGHRS, YFSETQ.

This clonotype has just a few counts. The V and J genes are TRBV4-2 and TRBJ2-2, with D perhaps matching TRBD2 (5 bases). This CDR3 is 17 amino acids long. Germline-derived CDR1 and CDR2 are LGHNA and YNFKEQ. Deletions cut 0 bases from V and 6 bases from J, with 17 bases between. The CDR3 DNA sequence: TGTGCCAGCAGCCAAGAGGCCCGGTCTAGCTTCGCCGGGGAGCTGTTTTTT. It codes for CASSQEARSSFAGELFF.

This clonotype has more than one count but fewer than ten. This sequence joins TRBV20-1 and TRBJ2-7; 9 nucleotides align to TRBD1. The ends lost 3 bases at V and 1 base at J; junction bases unmatched: 4. Germline loops: CDR1 DFQATT, CDR2 SNEGSKA (reference sequence). This CDR3 has 14 residues. CDR3 sequence (DNA): TGCAGTGCTAGGGACAGGGGTAGGTCCTACGAGCAGTACTTC. Its protein product is CSARDRGRSYEQYF.

This clonotype was recorded at least ten times. The rearrangement joins TRBV28 to TRBJ2-3, with TRBD2 as a possible D gene (7 bases). The CDR3 loop spans 13 amino acids. Trimming cost V 6 bases and J 6 bases, with 13 bases left between them. CDR1 MDHEN and CDR2 SYDVKM come from the germline V gene. For the CDR3, the DNA is TGTGCCAGCAGAGGGGGGGGTGGGGATACGCAGTATTTT. Residues: CASRGGGGDTQYF.

The chain's CDR3 is CATSVAGELFF. DNA of the CDR3: TGTGCCACCAGTGTTGCCGGGGAGCTGTTTTTT. The chain has TRBV24-1 and TRBJ2-2; D remains ambiguous. V lost 5 bases, J lost 6 bases, and 3 bases lay in between. The germline V gene has CDR1 KGHDR and CDR2 SFDVKD. The CDR3 is 11 residues long.

This chain links TRBV29-1 with TRBJ1-1, with unresolved D. From germline, CDR1 is SQVTM and CDR2 ANQGSEA. The CDR3 has 13 residues. The V gene lost 4 bases and the J gene lost 1 base, with 10 bases spanning the gap. The CDR3 region is CSVGTDSNTEAFF. The CDR3 nucleotides read TGCAGCGTTGGGACGGACTCGAACACTGAAGCTTTCTTT.

The table lists this clonotype with a few counts. V gene TRBV20-1 combines with J gene TRBJ2-3, with 7 positions matching TRBD2. J was trimmed by 2 bases and V by 1 base; bases with no gene match: 9. CDR3 size: 16 residues. CDR1 and CDR2 from the germline V gene are DFQATT and SNEGSKA (reference sequence). CDR3 sequence reads: CSARAGLGANTDTQYF. The CDR3 nucleotides read TGCAGTGCTAGAGCTGGACTAGGCGCCAACACAGATACGCAGTATTTT.

The gene calls are TRBV5-5 and TRBJ2-2, with D unclear. Germline V gene lookup returns CDR1 SGHKS and CDR2 YYEKEE (reference sequence). The CDR3 runs to 13 residues. V dropped 2 bases and J dropped 9 bases, with 11 bases sitting between them. The CDR3 spells CASSFGRNWELFF. The CDR3 nucleotides are TGTGCCAGCAGCTTTGGTCGGAATTGGGAGCTGTTTTTT.

This clonotype was observed many times. This chain connects TRBV12-3 or TRBV12-4 to TRBJ2-3, with D possibly TRBD1 on 6 matching bases. The CDR3 is 15 residues long. V lost 3 bases to trimming and J lost 6 bases, with 16 bases between them. The CDR3 DNA is TGTGCCAGCAGTTTGAGTGGCAGGGGATCTGATACGCAGTATTTT. It codes for CASSLSGRGSDTQYF.